The 16 T cell receptor beta chains listed next were all sequenced from one sample in a study of long-term antiretroviral therapy in people with HIV (dated by TCRdb to between 2021 and 2023). The immunoSEQ hsTCRB v3.0 assay was used at survey level resolution to sequence the TRB variable region. The table was pulled from immuneACCESS by TCRdb, which kept in-frame rearrangements only. Such tables lose some clones; where checked, under half of the loss comes from unresolved V genes, and the rest has no known cause. This sample is represented by 25,000 or so clones; 93% of them were singletons. The ten largest clones represent about a tenth of the sample. Sequencing was performed on unsorted PBMCs, taken 6.2 years after starting antiretroviral therapy. The receptor source for this set is a man aged 40-50 years with HIV.

This clone was counted once. The chain carries TRBV6-5 and TRBJ2-7; D is uncertain. This CDR3 is 16 amino acids long. The V end lost 0 bases, the J end lost 1 base, and 13 bases lay between the germline ends. Germline CDR1 MNHEY, CDR2 SVGAGI. The CDR3 sequence: CASSYSTRDLSYEQYF. The DNA of the CDR3 is TGTGCCAGCAGTTACTCGACCAGAGATTTATCCTACGAGCAGTACTTC.

The V gene is TRBV27, the J gene TRBJ2-6; unclear D gene. There are 14 residues in the CDR3. V lost 5 bases and J lost 3, with 8 bases in between. Germline V gene lookup returns CDR1 MNHEY and CDR2 SMNVEV (reference sequence). CDR3 loop: CASSPTFGANVLTF. The CDR3 nucleotides are TGTGCCAGCAGTCCGACGTTTGGGGCCAACGTCCTGACTTTC.

This chain joins TRBV5-1 and TRBJ2-1; 10 bases align to TRBD1. The CDR3 consists of 14 residues. Germline V gene data show CDR1 as SGHRS and CDR2 as YFSETQ. Trimming took 5 bases from V and 7 from J; bases not matched to a gene: 6. The CDR3, as DNA: TGCGCCAGCAGTTTATGGACAGGGGGTAATGAGCAGTTCTTC. Translated, it gives CASSLWTGGNEQFF.

The genes are TRBV14 and TRBJ1-1; D unresolved. The germline V gene encodes CDR1 SGHDN and CDR2 FVKESK. The V gene lost 0 bases and the J gene lost 7 bases, with 18 bases spanning the gap. This CDR3 comprises 16 residues. The CDR3: CASSQEGGRPSLEAFF. The CDR3 coding sequence is TGTGCCAGCAGCCAAGAAGGTGGGCGACCTAGCCTTGAAGCTTTCTTT.

The sample holds a few counts of this clone. The chain couples TRBV29-1 to TRBJ2-5; possibly TRBD1 for D (5 bases). The CDR3 has 12 amino acids. Germline assignment: CDR1 SQVTM and CDR2 ANQGSEA. V was cut by 4 bases and J by 3 bases, with 9 bases left in between. DNA of the CDR3: TGCAGCGTTGTATCGGACAAAGAGACCCAGTACTTC. Its protein product is CSVVSDKETQYF. Full variable domain (missing parts from reference TRBV29-1 and TRBJ2-5): SAVISQKPSRDICQRGTSLTIQCQVDSQVTMMFWYRQQPGQSLTLIATANQGSEATYESGFVIDKFPISRPNLTFSTLTVSNMSPEDSSIYLCSVVSDKETQYFGPGTRLLVL.

The chain has TRBV6-5 and TRBJ2-7; D is perhaps TRBD1 or TRBD2 (5 bases each). The CDR3 sequence is 15 residues long. The V end lost 2 bases, the J end lost 2 bases, and 13 bases lay between the germline ends. Germline CDR1 MNHEY, CDR2 SVGAGI. The CDR3 sequence: CASSYGDLPTYEQYF. The CDR3 DNA is TGTGCCAGCAGTTACGGGGACCTTCCTACCTACGAGCAGTACTTC.

The rearrangement uses TRBV7-9 and TRBJ2-7; 7 nucleotides align to TRBD2. J was trimmed by 7 bases and V by 3 bases; bases with no gene match: 6. The CDR3 covers 13 residues. Germline V gives CDR1 SEHNR, CDR2 FQNEAQ (reference sequence). DNA of the CDR3: TGTGCCAGCAGCTTTCGGGACTATGCTGAGCAGTACTTC. This gives the protein CASSFRDYAEQYF.

This sequence joins TRBV5-6 and TRBJ2-5, with TRBD1 identical over 8 bases. The J call may be mistaken, given a closer DNA end match to TRBJ2-7. The CDR3 is 15 amino acids. Per the germline V gene, CDR1 is SGHDT and CDR2 is YYEEEE. CDR3 residues: CASSPAGPGGTEQYF. CDR3 sequence (DNA): TGTGCCAGCAGCCCCGCCGGGCCAGGGGGCACCGAGCAGTACTTC.

The chain joins TRBV7-3 to TRBJ2-1; 9 nucleotides line up with TRBD1. CDR1 is SGHTA, CDR2 FQGTGA, per germline. This CDR3 comprises 13 residues. Trimming removed 4 bases from V and 9 bases from J; junction bases left unmatched: 4. CDR3 protein: CASSSDRGGEQFF. The CDR3 nucleotides are TGTGCCAGCAGCTCGGACAGGGGCGGTGAGCAGTTCTTC.

CDR3 in amino acids: CASSPGSGADGYTF. The CDR3 coding sequence is TGTGCCAGCTCACCAGGGTCAGGGGCCGACGGCTACACCTTC. The gene calls are TRBV18 and TRBJ1-2, with a possible D match to TRBD1 (6 bases). The CDR3 is 14 residues long. V was clipped by 2 bases and J by 8 bases, with 15 bases between them. Germline assignment: CDR1 KGHSH and CDR2 LQKENI.

This clone has only one observation. The chain has TRBV4-1 and TRBJ1-4; the D is unclear. Trimming removed 0 bases from V and 4 bases from J, with 12 bases in between. Germline CDR1 is MGHRA and CDR2 is YSYEKL. The CDR3 covers 16 residues. CDR3 loop: CASSQEAGSSNEKLFF. CDR3 in DNA: TGCGCCAGCAGCCAAGAGGCAGGCTCTAGTAATGAAAAACTGTTTTTT.

The sample holds one count of this clone. The rearrangement joins TRBV27 to TRBJ1-6; TRBD1 might be the D (5 bases). V was pared by 3 bases and J by 6 bases, with 12 bases between. This CDR3 contains 15 residues. The germline V gene encodes CDR1 MNHEY and CDR2 SMNVEV (reference sequence). The CDR3 coding sequence is TGTGCCAGCAGTTTTGGGGGGAATCTTAATTCACCCCTCCACTTT. This codes for CASSFGGNLNSPLHF.

The sample holds one count of this clone. The chain has TRBV11-3 and TRBJ2-1, with TRBD2 identical over 11 bases. CDR1 is SGHNT and CDR2 is YENEEA in the germline V gene. The V gene end was trimmed by 1 base and the J gene end by 7 bases; junction bases not matched to a gene: 15. This CDR3 is built from 19 residues. CDR3 nucleotide sequence: TGTGCCAGCAGCTTAGCGTTCGGACTAGCGGGCATCGATAGGAATGAGCAGTTCTTC. Translation gives CASSLAFGLAGIDRNEQFF.

The chain carries TRBV9 and TRBJ2-1; perhaps TRBD2 as D (6 bases). Germline CDR1 reads SGDLS; CDR2 reads YYNGEE. Trimming cost V 2 bases and J 9 bases, with 18 bases left between them. The CDR3 covers 15 residues. The CDR3 DNA is TGTGCCAGCAGCGTGGAGGGCGACGGGATTGGTGAGCAGTTCTTC. Translating it yields CASSVEGDGIGEQFF.

The J gene is TRBJ1-2, the V gene TRBV4-2; a weak D match, TRBD1 (5 bases). The CDR3 consists of 14 residues. The V and J ends lost 0 bases and 4 bases respectively, with 9 bases between them. From germline, CDR1 is LGHNA and CDR2 YNFKEQ. For the CDR3, the DNA is TGTGCCAGCAGCCAAGATGTTGGGGCCTATGGCTACACCTTC. As protein: CASSQDVGAYGYTF.

The genes are TRBV5-4 and TRBJ1-1; D not certain. There are 14 residues in the CDR3. V was cut by 1 base and J by 0 bases, with 7 bases left in between. CDR1 and CDR2 from the germline V gene are SGHNT and YYREEE (reference sequence). The CDR3 DNA sequence: TGTGCCAGCAGCTTGTGGCAGATGAACACTGAAGCTTTCTTT. It yields the protein CASSLWQMNTEAFF.